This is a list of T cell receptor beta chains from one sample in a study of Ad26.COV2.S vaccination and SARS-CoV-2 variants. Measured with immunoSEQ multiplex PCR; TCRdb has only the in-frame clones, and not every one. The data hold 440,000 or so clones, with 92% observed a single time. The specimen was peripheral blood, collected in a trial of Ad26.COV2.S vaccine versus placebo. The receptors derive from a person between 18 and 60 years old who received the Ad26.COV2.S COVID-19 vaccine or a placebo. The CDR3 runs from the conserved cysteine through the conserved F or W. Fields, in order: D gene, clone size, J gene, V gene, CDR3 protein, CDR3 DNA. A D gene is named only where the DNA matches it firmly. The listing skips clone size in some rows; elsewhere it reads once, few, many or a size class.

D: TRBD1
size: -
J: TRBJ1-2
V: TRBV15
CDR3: CATSRDRGGYGYTF
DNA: TGTGCCACCAGCAGGGACAGGGGTGGCTATGGCTACACCTTC

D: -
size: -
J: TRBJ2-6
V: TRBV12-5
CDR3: CASGLGVAGANVLTF
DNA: TGTGCTAGTGGTTTGGGGGTGGCTGGGGCCAACGTCCTGACTTTC

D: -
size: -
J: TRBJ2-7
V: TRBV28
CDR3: CASFPGTSTPDEQYF
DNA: TGTGCCAGCTTCCCCGGGACTTCTACGCCCGATGAGCAGTACTTC

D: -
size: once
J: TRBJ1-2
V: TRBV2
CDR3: CASSEALRVGYTF
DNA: TGTGCCAGCAGTGAAGCGCTTCGGGTTGGCTACACCTTC

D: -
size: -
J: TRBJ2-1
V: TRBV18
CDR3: CASSPKGIVNNEQFF
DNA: TGTGCCAGCTCACCAAAGGGTATCGTTAACAATGAGCAGTTCTTC

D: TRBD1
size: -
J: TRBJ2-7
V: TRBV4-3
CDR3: CASSPRTGSYEQYF
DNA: TGCGCCAGCAGCCCCCGGACAGGGTCCTACGAGCAGTACTTC

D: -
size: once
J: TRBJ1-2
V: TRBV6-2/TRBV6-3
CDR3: CASSYPDRVYTF
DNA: TGTGCCAGCAGTTACCCGGACAGAGTCTACACCTTC

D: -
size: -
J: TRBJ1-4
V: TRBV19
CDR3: CASRDGRNEKLFF
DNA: TGTGCCAGTAGGGACGGGCGAAATGAAAAACTGTTTTTT

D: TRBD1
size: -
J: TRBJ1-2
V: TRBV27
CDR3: CASSPRTGGNIYYGYTF
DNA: TGTGCCAGCAGTCCCCGGACAGGGGGCAACATATACTATGGCTACACCTTC

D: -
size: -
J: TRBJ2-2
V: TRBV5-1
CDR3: CASRLGSGELFF
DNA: TGCGCCAGCAGACTAGGGTCCGGGGAGCTGTTTTTT

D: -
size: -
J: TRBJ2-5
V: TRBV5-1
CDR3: CASSLHGEQETQYF
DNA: TGCGCCAGCAGCTTGCACGGGGAACAGGAGACCCAGTACTTC

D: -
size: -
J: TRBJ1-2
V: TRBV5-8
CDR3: CASTPGFYHYGYTF
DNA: TGTGCCAGCACGCCAGGGTTTTATCACTATGGCTACACCTTC

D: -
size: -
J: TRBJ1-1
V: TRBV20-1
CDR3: CSAGTSRAFF
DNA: TGCAGTGCTGGGACTTCGCGGGCTTTCTTT

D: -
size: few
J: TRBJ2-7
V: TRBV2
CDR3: CASSDQTGTYEQYF
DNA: TGTGCCAGCAGTGATCAAACAGGGACCTACGAGCAGTACTTC

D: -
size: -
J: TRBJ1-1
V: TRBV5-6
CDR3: CASSLVRGAEAFF
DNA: TGTGCCAGCAGCTTGGTAAGAGGGGCTGAAGCTTTCTTT

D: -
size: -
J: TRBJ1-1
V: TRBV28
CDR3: CASSPSTPEAFF
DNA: TGTGCCAGCAGCCCCTCGACACCTGAAGCTTTCTTT

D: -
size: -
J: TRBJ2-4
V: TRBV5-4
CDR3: CASSGATKNIQYF
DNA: TGTGCCAGCAGCGGGGCGACCAAAAACATTCAGTACTTC

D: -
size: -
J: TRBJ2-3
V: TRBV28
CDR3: CASSSPRWTSTDTQYF
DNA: TGTGCCAGCAGTTCTCCGCGGTGGACTAGCACAGATACGCAGTATTTT

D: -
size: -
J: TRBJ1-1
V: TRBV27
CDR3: CASSSGEYTEAFF
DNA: TGTGCCAGCAGTTCCGGGGAGTACACTGAAGCTTTCTTT

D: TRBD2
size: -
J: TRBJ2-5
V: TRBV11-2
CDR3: CASSLGASGGARETQYF
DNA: TGTGCCAGCAGCTTAGGGGCTAGCGGGGGGGCCCGAGAGACCCAGTACTTC

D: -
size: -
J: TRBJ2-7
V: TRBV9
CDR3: CASSSRSDSYEQYF
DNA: TGTGCCAGCAGCTCCAGATCCGACAGCTACGAGCAGTACTTC

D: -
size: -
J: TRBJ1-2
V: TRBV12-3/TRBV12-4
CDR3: CASSAANYGYTF
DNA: TGTGCCAGCAGTGCTGCCAACTATGGCTACACCTTC

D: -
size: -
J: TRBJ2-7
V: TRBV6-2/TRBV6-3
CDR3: CASSYSKMASIYEQYF
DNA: TGTGCCAGCAGTTACTCGAAAATGGCCAGTATCTACGAGCAGTACTTC

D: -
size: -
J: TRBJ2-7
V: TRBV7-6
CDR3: CASSPMGGFDYEQYF
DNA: TGTGCCAGCAGCCCCATGGGGGGTTTTGATTACGAGCAGTACTTC

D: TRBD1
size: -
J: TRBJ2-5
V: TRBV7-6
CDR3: CASSLATGGAFGETQYF
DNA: TGTGCCAGCAGCTTAGCGACAGGGGGCGCGTTTGGAGAGACCCAGTACTTC

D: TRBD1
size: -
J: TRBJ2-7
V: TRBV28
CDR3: CASSAQGEHEQYF
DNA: TGTGCCAGCAGCGCCCAGGGGGAGCACGAGCAGTACTTC

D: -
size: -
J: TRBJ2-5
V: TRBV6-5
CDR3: CASSGEETQYF
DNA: TGTGCCAGCAGCGGTGAAGAGACCCAGTACTTC

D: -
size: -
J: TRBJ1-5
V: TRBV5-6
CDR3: CASSSGPDSNQPQHF
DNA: TGTGCCAGCAGCTCCGGACCTGATAGCAATCAGCCCCAGCATTTT

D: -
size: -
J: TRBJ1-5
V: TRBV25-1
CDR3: CASSGLFSNQPQHF
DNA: TGTGCCAGCAGTGGACTTTTTAGCAATCAGCCCCAGCATTTT

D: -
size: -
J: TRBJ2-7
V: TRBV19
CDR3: CASSWSRGATYEQYF
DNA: TGTGCCAGTAGTTGGTCGAGGGGCGCTACCTACGAGCAGTACTTC

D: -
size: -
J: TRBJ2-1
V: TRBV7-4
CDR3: CASSWEMGNCYNEQFF
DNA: TGTGCCAGCAGCTGGGAGATGGGGAACTGCTACAATGAGCAGTTCTTC

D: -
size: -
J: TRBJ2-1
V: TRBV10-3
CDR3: CAISVTVYNEQFF
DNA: TGTGCCATCAGTGTGACGGTATACAATGAGCAGTTCTTC

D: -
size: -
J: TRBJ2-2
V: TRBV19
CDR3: CASKSNTGELFF
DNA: TGTGCCAGTAAGTCGAACACCGGGGAGCTGTTTTTT

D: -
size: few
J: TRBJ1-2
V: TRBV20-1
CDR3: CSASNRDGQPETNYGYTF
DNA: TGCAGTGCTAGTAACCGCGACGGACAGCCTGAAACTAACTATGGCTACACCTTC

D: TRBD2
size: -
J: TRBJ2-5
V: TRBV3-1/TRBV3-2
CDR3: CASSQAPSRTSGGERETQYF
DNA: TGTGCCAGCAGCCAAGCCCCCTCCCGGACTAGCGGGGGGGAGAGGGAGACCCAGTACTTC

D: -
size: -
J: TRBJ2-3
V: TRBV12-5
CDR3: CASGLIEATDTQYF
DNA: TGTGCTAGTGGTTTGATAGAAGCCACAGATACGCAGTATTTT

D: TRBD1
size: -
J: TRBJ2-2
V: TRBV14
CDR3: CASSHRQGTLTNTGELFF
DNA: TGTGCCAGCAGCCATCGACAGGGGACCCTTACTAACACCGGGGAGCTGTTTTTT

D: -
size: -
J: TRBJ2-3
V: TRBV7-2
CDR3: CASSPYVTDTQYF
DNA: TGTGCCAGCAGCCCTTACGTCACAGATACGCAGTATTTT

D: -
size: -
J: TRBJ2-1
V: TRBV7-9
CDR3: CASSFVINEQFF
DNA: TGTGCCAGCAGCTTTGTCATCAATGAGCAGTTCTTC

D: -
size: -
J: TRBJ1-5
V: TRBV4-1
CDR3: CASSEPGPLWPQHF
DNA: TGCGCCAGCAGCGAACCCGGGCCCCTTTGGCCCCAGCATTTT

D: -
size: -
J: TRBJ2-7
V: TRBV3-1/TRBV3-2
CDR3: CASSPGETYEQYF
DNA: TGTGCCAGCAGCCCGGGGGAGACCTACGAGCAGTACTTC

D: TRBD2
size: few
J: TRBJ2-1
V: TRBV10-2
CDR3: CASSARLADLRLRDNEQFF
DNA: TGCGCCAGCAGTGCTAGACTAGCGGACCTCAGGCTGCGAGACAATGAGCAGTTCTTC

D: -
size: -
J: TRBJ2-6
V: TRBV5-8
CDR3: CASSLPGPSGANVLTF
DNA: TGTGCCAGCAGCCTACCAGGCCCCTCTGGGGCCAACGTCCTGACTTTC

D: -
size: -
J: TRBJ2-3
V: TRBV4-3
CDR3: CASSQEGLAGSTDTQYF
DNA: TGCGCCAGCAGCCAAGAAGGTTTAGCTGGAAGCACAGATACGCAGTATTTT

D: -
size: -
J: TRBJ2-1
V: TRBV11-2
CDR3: CASRGGPSYNEQFF
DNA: TGTGCCAGCAGAGGGGGGCCCAGCTACAATGAGCAGTTCTTC

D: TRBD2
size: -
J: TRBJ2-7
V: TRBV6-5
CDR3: CASSYGLAGGRGEQYF
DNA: TGTGCCAGCAGTTACGGTCTAGCGGGGGGCCGGGGCGAGCAGTACTTC

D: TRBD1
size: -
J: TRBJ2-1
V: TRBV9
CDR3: CASSTRDRVFYNEQFF
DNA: TGTGCCAGCAGCACCCGGGACAGGGTCTTCTACAATGAGCAGTTCTTC

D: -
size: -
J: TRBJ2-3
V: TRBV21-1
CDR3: CAHRQPGQRTDTQYF
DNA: TGTGCCCACAGGCAGCCGGGGCAGCGCACAGATACGCAGTATTTT

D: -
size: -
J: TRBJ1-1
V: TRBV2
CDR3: CASIALGISQVLPRQESVNTEAFF
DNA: TGTGCCAGCATCGCCTTGGGGATCTCGCAAGTATTACCGCGCCAAGAGTCTGTGAACACTGAAGCTTTCTTT

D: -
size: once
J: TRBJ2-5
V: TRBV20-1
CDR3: CSASSPQESMGAQYF
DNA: TGCAGTGCTAGTTCTCCTCAAGAGAGCATGGGGGCCCAGTACTTC